This T cell receptor (beta chain) was sequenced for a study of T cells in Graves' hyperthyroidism and ophthalmopathy. Study at large: Peripheral blood samples were taken at initial diagnosis, prior to any treatment. General study findings and limits: The model identified upcoming ophthalmopathy a median roughly 6.5 months ahead of onset.

V shed 3 bases and J 0 bases; nucleotides not matched to a gene: 9. Looked up from germline, CDR1 is SGHDN and CDR2 is FVKESK. The CDR3 consists of 18 residues. This clonotype has ten or more counts. Antigen unknown. RNA transcripts were the template for amplifying TCR beta CDR3 regions. HTBI primers were employed in a first-round RT-PCR of the TCR CDR3. TCRdb fed the multiplex PCR reads into MiXCR, producing one record per CDR3 protein. The data show 550,000 to 800,000 distinct CDR3 sequences, 15% to 20% seen once. Graves' hyperthyroidism qualified as stable when ophthalmopathy did not progress within 18 months. Fresh peripheral blood, 10 ml, yielded the PBMCs.

Sequenced material: blood. The chain carries TRBV14 and TRBJ2-1; 9 bases match TRBD2. The source is a middle-aged man with Graves' hyperthyroidism. The CDR3 sequence: CASSHSAAGGSSYNEQFF. The CDR3 region has the DNA TGTGCCAGCAGCCACTCGGCAGCGGGAGGTAGCTCCTACAATGAGCAGTTCTTC.